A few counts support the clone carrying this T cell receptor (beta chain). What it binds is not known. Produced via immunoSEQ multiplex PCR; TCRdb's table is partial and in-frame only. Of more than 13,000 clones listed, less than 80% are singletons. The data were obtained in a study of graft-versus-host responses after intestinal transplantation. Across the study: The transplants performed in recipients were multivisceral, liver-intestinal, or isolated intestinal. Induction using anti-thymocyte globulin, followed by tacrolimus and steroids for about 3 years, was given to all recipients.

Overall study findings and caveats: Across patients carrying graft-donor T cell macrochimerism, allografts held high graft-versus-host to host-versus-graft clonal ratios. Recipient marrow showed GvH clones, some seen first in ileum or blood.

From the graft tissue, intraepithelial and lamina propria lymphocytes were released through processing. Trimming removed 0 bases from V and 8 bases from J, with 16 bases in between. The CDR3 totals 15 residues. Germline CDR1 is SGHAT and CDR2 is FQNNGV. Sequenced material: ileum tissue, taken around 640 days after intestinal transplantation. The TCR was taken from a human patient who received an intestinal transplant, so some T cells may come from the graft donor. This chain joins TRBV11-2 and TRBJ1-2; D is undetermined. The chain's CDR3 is CASSLDPINTRGYTF. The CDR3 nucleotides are TGTGCCAGCAGCTTAGATCCAATCAACACGCGGGGCTACACCTTC.